A single sample is the source of the 21 T cell receptor beta chains below, sequenced in a study of T cells expressing NK-cell markers (dated by TCRdb to about 2020). Receptor amplification or capture employed 5' RACE. Sequenced using an Illumina HiSeq 2000. Through TCRdb reprocessing, the reads give one entry per CDR3 protein sequence; DNA is omitted. This specimen's table enumerates 440,000 or so distinct CDR3 sequences. Together, the top ten hold 7.3% of the sample. Sequences were obtained from blood T cells: a sorted CD56 or NKG2C T cell subset, CD4+ or CD8+ T cells, or bulk PBMC T cells (not recorded which). These receptors were collected from a woman aged 18 to 69 in good health.

The genes are TRBV27 and TRBJ2-5; TCRdb lists TRBD1, though no DNA is available to test this call. CDR1 and CDR2 from the germline V gene are MNHEY and SMNVEV (reference sequence). The CDR3 loop spans 16 amino acids. CDR3 in amino acids: CATRYFTGGREETQYF.

The V call is TRBV7-3, the J call TRBJ2-3; the TCRdb call, TRBD2, lacks DNA for checking. The CDR3 runs 18 residues. Germline V lookup: CDR1 SGHTA, CDR2 FQGTGA. The CDR3 here is CASSSGLSGGAPTDTQYF.

The gene calls are TRBV29-1 and TRBJ1-1; checking the TCRdb D call of TRBD1 is not possible without DNA. CDR3 length equals 16 residues. Per the germline V gene, CDR1 is SQVTM and CDR2 is ANQGSEA. The CDR3 sequence: CSVEEQRGGVNTEAFF.

The chain carries TRBV5-5 and TRBJ1-1. Germline CDR1 SGHKS, CDR2 YYEKEE (reference sequence). The CDR3 totals 15 residues. CDR3 amino acids: CASTSRLRGDTEAFF.

CDR3: CASSLARGAYEQYF. This rearrangement joins TRBV7-6 to TRBJ2-7; TCRdb lists TRBD2, though no DNA is available to test this call. There are 14 residues in the CDR3. Germline-derived CDR1 and CDR2 are SGHVS and FNYEAQ.

The chain uses TRBV20-1 and TRBJ1-4; the TCRdb D gene call, TRBD1, has no DNA to confirm it. The germline CDR1 and CDR2 sequences are DFQATT and SNEGSKA (reference sequence). This CDR3 is 15 amino acids long. The CDR3 spells CSARDPGTGGEKLFF.

This sequence joins TRBV7-2 and TRBJ2-7; as DNA is missing, the TRBD1 call by TCRdb cannot be tested. The CDR3 covers 14 residues. Germline V CDR1 and CDR2: SGHTA, FQGNSA. CDR3 region: CASSRDRGSYEQYF.

The chain combines TRBV7-3 with TRBJ2-2; with no DNA, the TCRdb D assignment of TRBD1 cannot be verified. The CDR3 spans 13 residues. The germline CDR1 and CDR2 sequences are SGHTA and FQGTGA. The CDR3 reads CASSPTGAGELFF.

The J gene is TRBJ2-2, the V gene TRBV7-8; TCRdb lists TRBD2, though no DNA is available to test this call. This CDR3 is 16 amino acids long. Per germline, CDR1 SGHVS and CDR2 FQNEAQ. The CDR3 protein is CASSLKYQLDTGELFF.

V gene TRBV4-3 combines with J gene TRBJ1-1; the D call from TCRdb, TRBD1, cannot be confirmed without DNA. The CDR3 spans 17 residues. Germline CDR1 and CDR2: LGHNA and YSLEER. The CDR3 here is CASSQDPGTQELTEAFF.

The rearrangement joins TRBV6-1 to TRBJ1-5; TCRdb lists TRBD1, though no DNA is available to test this call. The CDR3 is made up of 13 amino acids. Germline V lookup: CDR1 MNHNS, CDR2 SASEGT. The CDR3 loop is CASSSGGGQPQHF.

The rearrangement uses TRBV10-3 and TRBJ2-5; the TCRdb D gene call, TRBD1, has no DNA to confirm it. Germline V gene data show CDR1 as ENHRY and CDR2 as SYGVKD. The CDR3 runs 17 residues. This chain's CDR3 is CAISKTGSQLYQETQYF.

The CDR3 sequence: CASSQEASGSTGELFF. The chain joins TRBV4-3 to TRBJ2-2; TCRdb reports TRBD2, a call that lacks DNA to check it against. This CDR3 is 16 amino acids long. Germline V CDR1 and CDR2: LGHNA, YSLEER.

The V and J genes are TRBV6-1 and TRBJ2-3; TCRdb proposes TRBD1, but this gene call is untestable without DNA. CDR1 is MNHNS and CDR2 is SASEGT in the germline V gene. The CDR3 spans 14 residues. The CDR3 loop is CASSPRGSTDTQYF.

The chain recombines TRBV20-1 with TRBJ2-3; the TRBD2 assignment by TCRdb is unverifiable without DNA. The CDR3 loop spans 15 amino acids. Germline loops: CDR1 DFQATT, CDR2 SNEGSKA (reference sequence). The CDR3 loop is CSASTAAQAGDTQYF.

This chain connects TRBV20-1 to TRBJ1-2; the TCRdb call, TRBD1, lacks DNA for checking. Germline CDR1 is DFQATT and CDR2 is SNEGSKA (reference sequence). CDR3 length: 13 residues. CDR3 sequence reads: CSAHETGNYGYTF.

The V call is TRBV6-1, the J call TRBJ2-2; TCRdb designates TRBD2, a call that cannot be tested without DNA. The CDR3 spans 14 residues. Germline CDR1 reads MNHNS; CDR2 reads SASEGT. CDR3 in amino acids: CATFIAGGTGELFF.

The chain recombines TRBV30 with TRBJ2-3; TCRdb designates TRBD2, a call that cannot be tested without DNA. The CDR3 runs to 16 residues. CDR1 is GTSNPN and CDR2 is SVGIG in the germline V gene (reference sequence). CDR3 protein: CAWEGVTLGVTDTQYF.

The CDR3 protein is CATSRGGANVLTF. The chain recombines TRBV15 with TRBJ2-6. CDR1 LNHNV and CDR2 YYDKDF come from the germline V gene (reference sequence). The CDR3 has 13 amino acids.

The chain uses TRBV20-1 and TRBJ2-1; TCRdb proposes TRBD2, but this gene call is untestable without DNA. The CDR3 covers 17 residues. In germline, CDR1 is DFQATT, CDR2 SNEGSKA (reference sequence). The CDR3 sequence is CSARDTWGAGGRNEQFF.

J is TRBJ2-1 and V is TRBV19; TCRdb calls TRBD2, which cannot be checked without DNA. The CDR3 contains 17 residues. CDR1 LNHDA and CDR2 SQIVND come from the germline V gene (reference sequence). The CDR3 sequence: CASSFPPGLAGDNEQFF.